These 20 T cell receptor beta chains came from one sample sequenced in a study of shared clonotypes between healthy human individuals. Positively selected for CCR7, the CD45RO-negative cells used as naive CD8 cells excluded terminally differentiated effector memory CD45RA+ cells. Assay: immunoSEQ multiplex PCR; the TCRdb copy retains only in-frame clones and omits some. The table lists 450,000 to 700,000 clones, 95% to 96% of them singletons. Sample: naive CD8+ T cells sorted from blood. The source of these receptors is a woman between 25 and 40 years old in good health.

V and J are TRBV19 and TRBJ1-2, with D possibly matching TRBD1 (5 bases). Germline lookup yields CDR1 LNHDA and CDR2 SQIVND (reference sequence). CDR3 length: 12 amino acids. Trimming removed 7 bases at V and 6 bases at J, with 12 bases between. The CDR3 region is CASKRQPHGYTF. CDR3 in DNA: TGTGCCAGTAAGAGACAGCCCCATGGCTACACCTTC.

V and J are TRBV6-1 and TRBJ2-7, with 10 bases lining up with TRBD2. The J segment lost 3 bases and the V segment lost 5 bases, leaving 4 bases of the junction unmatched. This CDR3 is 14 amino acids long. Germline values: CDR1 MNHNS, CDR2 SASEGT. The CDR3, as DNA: TGTGCCAGCAGTAGCGGGAGGGCCTTCTACGAGCAGTACTTC. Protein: CASSSGRAFYEQYF.

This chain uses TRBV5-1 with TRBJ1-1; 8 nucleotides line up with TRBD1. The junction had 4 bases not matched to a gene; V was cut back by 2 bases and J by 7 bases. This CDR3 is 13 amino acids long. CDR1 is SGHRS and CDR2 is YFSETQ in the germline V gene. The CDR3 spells CASSLGQGNEAFF. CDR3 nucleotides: TGCGCCAGCAGCTTAGGACAGGGCAATGAAGCTTTCTTT.

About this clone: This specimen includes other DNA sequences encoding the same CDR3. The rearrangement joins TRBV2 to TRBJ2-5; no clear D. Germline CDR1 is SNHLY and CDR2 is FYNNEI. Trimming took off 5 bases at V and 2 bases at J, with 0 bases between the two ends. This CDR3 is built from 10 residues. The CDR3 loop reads CASSQETQYF. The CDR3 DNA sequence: TGTGCCAGCAGTCAAGAGACCCAGTACTTC.

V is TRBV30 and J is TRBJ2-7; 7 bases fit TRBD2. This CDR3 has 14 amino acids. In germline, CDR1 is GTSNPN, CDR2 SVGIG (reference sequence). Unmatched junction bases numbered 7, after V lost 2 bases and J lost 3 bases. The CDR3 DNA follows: TGTGCCTGGAGTTCTGTGGCTAGCGGCTACGAGCAGTACTTC. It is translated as CAWSSVASGYEQYF. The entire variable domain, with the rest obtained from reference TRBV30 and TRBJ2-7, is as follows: SQTIHQWPATLVQPVGSPLSLECTVEGTSNPNLYWYRQAAGRGLQLLFYSVGIGQISSEVPQNLSASRPQDRQFILSSKKLLLSDSGFYLCAWSSVASGYEQYFGPGTRLTVT.

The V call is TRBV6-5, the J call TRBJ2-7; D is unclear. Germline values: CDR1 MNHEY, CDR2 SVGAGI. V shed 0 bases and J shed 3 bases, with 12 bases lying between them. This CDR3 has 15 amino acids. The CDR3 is CASSYSNPEGYEQYF. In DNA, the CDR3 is TGTGCCAGCAGTTACTCGAACCCCGAAGGCTACGAGCAGTACTTC.

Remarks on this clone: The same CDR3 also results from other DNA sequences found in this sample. The CDR3 protein is CASSPGGYQPQHF. DNA for the CDR3: TGTGCCAGCTCACCAGGGGGGTATCAGCCCCAGCATTTT. The chain recombines TRBV18 with TRBJ1-5; the D gene is possibly TRBD1 (5 bases). The CDR3 runs 13 residues. Germline V gene lookup returns CDR1 KGHSH and CDR2 LQKENI. V was shortened by 2 bases and J by 5 bases, with 7 bases between the two germline ends.

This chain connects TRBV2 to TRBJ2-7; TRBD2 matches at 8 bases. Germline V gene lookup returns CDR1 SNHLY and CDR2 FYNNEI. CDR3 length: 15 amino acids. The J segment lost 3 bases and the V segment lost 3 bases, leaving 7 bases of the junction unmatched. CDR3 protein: CASSDSAGVFYEQYF. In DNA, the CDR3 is TGTGCCAGCAGTGATTCAGCGGGAGTTTTCTACGAGCAGTACTTC.

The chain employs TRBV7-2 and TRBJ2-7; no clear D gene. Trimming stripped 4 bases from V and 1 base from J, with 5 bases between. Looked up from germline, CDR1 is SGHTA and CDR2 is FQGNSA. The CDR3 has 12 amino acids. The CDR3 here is CASSWVSYEQYF. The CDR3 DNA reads TGTGCCAGCAGCTGGGTATCCTACGAGCAGTACTTC.

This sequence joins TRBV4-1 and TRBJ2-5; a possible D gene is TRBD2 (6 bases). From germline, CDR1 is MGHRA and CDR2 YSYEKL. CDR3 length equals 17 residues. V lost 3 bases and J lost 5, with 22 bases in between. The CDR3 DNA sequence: TGCGCCAGCAGCCATCTTCCAAGCCGGGGGTTTGGGGAGACCCAGTACTTC. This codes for CASSHLPSRGFGETQYF.

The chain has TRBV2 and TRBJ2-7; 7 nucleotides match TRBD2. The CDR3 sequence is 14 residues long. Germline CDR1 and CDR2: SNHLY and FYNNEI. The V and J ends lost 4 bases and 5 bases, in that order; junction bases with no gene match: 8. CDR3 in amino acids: CASSAGGWPNEQYF. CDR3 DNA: TGTGCCAGCAGTGCGGGAGGATGGCCTAACGAGCAGTACTTC.

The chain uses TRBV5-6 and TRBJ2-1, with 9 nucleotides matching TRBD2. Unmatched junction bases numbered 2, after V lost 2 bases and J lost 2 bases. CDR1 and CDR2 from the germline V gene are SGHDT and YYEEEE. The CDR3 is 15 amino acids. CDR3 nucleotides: TGTGCCAGCAGCTTCAGCGGGAGGACCTACAATGAGCAGTTCTTC. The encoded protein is CASSFSGRTYNEQFF.

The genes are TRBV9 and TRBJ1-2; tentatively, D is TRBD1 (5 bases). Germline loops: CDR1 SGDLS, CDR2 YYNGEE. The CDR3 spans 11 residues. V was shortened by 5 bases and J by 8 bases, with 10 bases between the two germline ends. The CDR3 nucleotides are TGTGCCAGCAGTGGGACTAGCGGCTACACCTTC. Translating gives CASSGTSGYTF.

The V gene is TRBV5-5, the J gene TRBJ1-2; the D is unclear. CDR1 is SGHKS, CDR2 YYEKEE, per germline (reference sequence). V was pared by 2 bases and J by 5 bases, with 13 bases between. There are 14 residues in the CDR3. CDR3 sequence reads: CASSFGGPGYGYTF. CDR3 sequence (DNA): TGTGCCAGCAGCTTCGGAGGACCTGGGTATGGCTACACCTTC.

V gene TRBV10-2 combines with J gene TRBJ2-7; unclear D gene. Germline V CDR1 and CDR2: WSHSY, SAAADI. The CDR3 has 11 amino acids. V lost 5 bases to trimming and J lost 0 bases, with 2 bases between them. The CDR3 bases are TGCGCCAGCAGTCCCTCCTACGAGCAGTACTTC. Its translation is CASSPSYEQYF.

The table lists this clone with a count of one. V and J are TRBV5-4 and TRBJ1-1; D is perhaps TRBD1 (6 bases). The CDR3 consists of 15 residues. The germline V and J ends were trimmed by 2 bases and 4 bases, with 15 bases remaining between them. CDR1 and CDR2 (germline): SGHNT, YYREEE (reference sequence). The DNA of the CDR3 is TGTGCCAGCAGCTTTAAGGGAGGGGGGACCACTGAAGCTTTCTTT. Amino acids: CASSFKGGGTTEAFF.

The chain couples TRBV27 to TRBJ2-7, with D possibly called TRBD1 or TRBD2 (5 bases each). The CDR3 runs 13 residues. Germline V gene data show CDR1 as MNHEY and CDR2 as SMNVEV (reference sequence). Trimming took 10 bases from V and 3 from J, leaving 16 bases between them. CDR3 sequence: CATRAGTGYEQYF. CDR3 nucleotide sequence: TGTGCCACCAGGGCAGGGACGGGCTACGAGCAGTACTTC.

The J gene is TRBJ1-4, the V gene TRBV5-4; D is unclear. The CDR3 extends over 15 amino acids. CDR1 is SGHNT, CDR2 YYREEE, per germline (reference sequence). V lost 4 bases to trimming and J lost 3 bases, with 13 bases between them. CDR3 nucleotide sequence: TGTGCCAGCAGCGAAGAACGAGGAGCTAATGAAAAACTGTTTTTT. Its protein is CASSEERGANEKLFF.

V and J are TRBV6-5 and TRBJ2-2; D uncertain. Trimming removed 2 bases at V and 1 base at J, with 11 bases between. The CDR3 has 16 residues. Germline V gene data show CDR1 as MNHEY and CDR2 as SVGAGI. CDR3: CASSYGETVNTGELFF. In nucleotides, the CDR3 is TGTGCCAGCAGTTACGGAGAGACGGTGAACACCGGGGAGCTGTTTTTT.

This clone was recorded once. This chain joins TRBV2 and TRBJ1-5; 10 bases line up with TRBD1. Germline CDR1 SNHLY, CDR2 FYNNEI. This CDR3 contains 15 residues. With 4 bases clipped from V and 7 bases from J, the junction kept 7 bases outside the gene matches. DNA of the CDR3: TGTGCCAGCAGTGTCGACAGGGGGCGGGGGCAGCCCCAGCATTTT. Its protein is CASSVDRGRGQPQHF.